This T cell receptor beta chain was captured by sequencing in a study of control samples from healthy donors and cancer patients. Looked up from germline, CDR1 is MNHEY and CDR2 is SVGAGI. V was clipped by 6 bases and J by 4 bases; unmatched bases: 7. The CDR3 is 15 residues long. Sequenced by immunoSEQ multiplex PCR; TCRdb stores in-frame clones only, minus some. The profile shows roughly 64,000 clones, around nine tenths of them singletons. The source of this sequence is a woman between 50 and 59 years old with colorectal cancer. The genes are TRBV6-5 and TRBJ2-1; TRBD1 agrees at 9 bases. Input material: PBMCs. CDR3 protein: CASRTDRGSYNEQFF. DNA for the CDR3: TGTGCCAGCAGGACAGACAGGGGGTCATACAATGAGCAGTTCTTC.